Listed below are T cell receptor beta chains from one sample, sequenced in a study of beta chain features in type 1 diabetes. The protocol was immunoSEQ multiplex PCR, while the TCRdb copy is restricted to in-frame clones and leaves out a portion. The sample consists of roughly 100,000 clones, approximately 30% of them appearing once. Sequenced input: central memory CD4+ T cells from blood. The receptors were gathered from a woman aged 18-29 years with type 1 diabetes. CDR3s include the opening cysteine and the closing phenylalanine or tryptophan. A D gene is named only where the DNA matches it firmly. Not all rows give a size; the values are once, few, many and, for expanded clones, a class.

j_call	clone_size	d_call	v_call	cdr3_aa	cdr3_nt
TRBJ2-1	NA	TRBD1	TRBV7-3	CASSFLTGGGNEQFF	TGTGCCAGCAGCTTTTTAACAGGGGGAGGCAATGAGCAGTTCTTC
TRBJ2-5	NA	NA	TRBV19	CASRASSAQETQYF	TGTGCCTCCCGGGCGTCTAGCGCGCAAGAGACCCAGTACTTC
TRBJ1-1	few	NA	TRBV30	CAWAGGSTEAFF	TGTGCCTGGGCCGGGGGTAGCACTGAAGCTTTCTTT
TRBJ2-1	few	TRBD2	TRBV10-3	CATKPTSGSDEQFF	TGTGCCACCAAACCGACTAGCGGGAGCGATGAGCAGTTCTTC
TRBJ2-1	NA	NA	TRBV9	CASSVGLVPSSYNEQFF	TGTGCCAGCAGCGTAGGGCTAGTCCCAAGCTCCTACAATGAGCAGTTCTTC
TRBJ1-4	NA	NA	TRBV7-9	CASSSGQGPTNEKLFF	TGTGCCAGCAGTTCAGGACAAGGACCAACTAATGAAAAACTGTTTTTT
TRBJ2-5	few	TRBD1	TRBV5-1	CASSLEGQGMETQYF	TGCGCCAGCAGCTTGGAGGGACAGGGGATGGAGACCCAGTACTTC
TRBJ1-5	NA	NA	TRBV28	CASSLSGVTSNQPQHF	TGTGCCAGCAGTTTATCAGGGGTCACCAGCAATCAGCCCCAGCATTTT
TRBJ2-7	NA	NA	TRBV7-2	CASSLNGAGSAYEQYF	TGTGCCAGCAGCTTAAATGGAGCGGGTTCTGCCTACGAGCAGTACTTC
TRBJ2-5	NA	NA	TRBV11-2	CASSSGYQETQYF	TGTGCCAGCAGCTCGGGGTACCAAGAGACCCAGTACTTC
TRBJ2-3	NA	NA	TRBV4-2	CASSQDGPERQYF	TGTGCCAGCAGCCAAGATGGGCCAGAAAGGCAGTATTTT
TRBJ2-3	few	TRBD2	TRBV6-5	CASSSGLAGVTDTQYF	TGTGCCAGCAGTTCGGGACTAGCGGGAGTCACAGATACGCAGTATTTT
TRBJ2-1	NA	TRBD2	TRBV18	CASSPPSGSGYNEQFF	TGTGCCAGCTCACCACCGAGCGGGAGTGGATACAATGAGCAGTTCTTC
TRBJ1-1	few	NA	TRBV9	CASSVVGGGNTEAFF	TGTGCCAGCAGTGTCGTAGGGGGGGGGAACACTGAAGCTTTCTTT
TRBJ2-7	NA	NA	TRBV7-3	CASSSSEQYF	TGTGCCAGCAGCTCCTCGGAGCAGTACTTC
TRBJ2-3	NA	TRBD2	TRBV29-1	CSVTRGLAGGRADTQYF	TGCAGCGTAACTAGGGGACTAGCGGGAGGGAGGGCAGATACGCAGTATTTT
TRBJ1-3	NA	NA	TRBV29-1	CSVDKQESSGNTIYF	TGCAGCGTTGATAAACAGGAATCCTCTGGAAACACCATATATTTT
TRBJ2-1	few	TRBD2	TRBV14	CASSQDDLLADRQQFF	TGTGCCAGCAGCCAAGATGATTTACTAGCGGATAGACAGCAGTTCTTC
TRBJ2-7	NA	TRBD2	TRBV5-1	CASSRGGTSGISVHEQYF	TGCGCCAGCAGCAGGGGAGGGACTAGCGGGATTTCGGTACACGAGCAGTACTTC
TRBJ1-1	NA	TRBD1	TRBV19	CASSTRDRGRPAEAFF	TGTGCCAGTAGTACCCGGGACAGGGGGCGCCCGGCTGAAGCTTTCTTT
TRBJ1-2	NA	NA	TRBV18	CASSPGPGHNYGYTF	TGTGCCAGCTCACCCGGACCAGGGCATAACTATGGCTACACCTTC
TRBJ2-5	NA	NA	TRBV5-6	CASSTATAAQETQYF	TGTGCCAGCAGCACGGCCACGGCGGCCCAAGAGACCCAGTACTTC
TRBJ2-1	NA	TRBD2	TRBV14	CASSQEVRTSGRSPSSYNEQFF	TGTGCCAGCAGCCAAGAGGTACGGACTAGCGGGAGGTCTCCGAGCTCCTACAATGAGCAGTTCTTC
TRBJ2-2	NA	NA	TRBV5-4	CASSLEGQNTGELFF	TGTGCCAGCAGCTTGGAGGGACAGAACACCGGGGAGCTGTTTTTT
TRBJ2-7	NA	NA	TRBV6-1	CASSGPPDSAVYEQYF	TGTGCCAGCAGTGGGCCCCCGGACAGTGCCGTCTACGAGCAGTACTTC
TRBJ2-1	few	NA	TRBV12-5	CASGSMANEQFF	TGTGCTAGTGGTTCGATGGCCAATGAGCAGTTCTTC
TRBJ2-7	NA	TRBD2	TRBV2	CASSDPSGSYEQYF	TGTGCCAGCAGTGACCCTAGCGGGAGCTACGAGCAGTACTTC
TRBJ2-1	NA	TRBD2	TRBV19	CASSGRGGYNEQFF	TGTGCCAGTAGCGGACGGGGGGGCTACAATGAGCAGTTCTTC
TRBJ2-2	NA	TRBD2	TRBV7-2	CASSFVGTRGPTGELFF	TGTGCCAGCAGCTTCGTCGGGACTAGGGGACCCACCGGGGAGCTGTTTTTT
TRBJ2-4	NA	NA	TRBV6-1	CASRDGQPAKNIQYF	TGTGCCAGCAGGGATGGACAGCCAGCCAAAAACATTCAGTACTTC
TRBJ2-5	NA	TRBD2	TRBV27	CASSLSGTSGRARETQYF	TGTGCCAGCAGTTTATCGGGGACTAGCGGGAGGGCCCGGGAGACCCAGTACTTC
TRBJ2-7	NA	TRBD1	TRBV5-5	CASSFLRDSSYEQYF	TGTGCCAGCAGCTTCCTCCGGGACAGCTCCTACGAGCAGTACTTC
TRBJ1-4	NA	NA	TRBV27	CASSLSGGRLFF	TGTGCCAGCAGTTTATCGGGGGGGCGGCTGTTTTTT
TRBJ2-2	NA	NA	TRBV28	CASRRDPNTGELFF	TGTGCCAGCAGGCGGGACCCTAACACCGGGGAGCTGTTTTTT
TRBJ1-2	NA	TRBD1	TRBV19	CASSARQGSNGYTF	TGTGCCAGTAGTGCTCGACAGGGGAGTAACGGCTACACCTTC
TRBJ2-5	NA	TRBD2	TRBV11-2	CASSLRSLAGKETQYF	TGTGCCAGCAGCTTGCGGTCTCTAGCGGGTAAAGAGACCCAGTACTTC
TRBJ1-1	NA	TRBD1	TRBV30	CAWSPRTGRATEAFF	TGTGCCTGGAGCCCCAGGACAGGACGGGCCACTGAAGCTTTCTTT
TRBJ2-3	NA	NA	TRBV11-2	CASSPRDTQYF	TGTGCCAGCAGCCCCCGGGATACGCAGTATTTT
TRBJ2-1	few	NA	TRBV28	CASTTGELSYNEQFF	TGTGCCAGCACGACGGGGGAATTGAGCTACAATGAGCAGTTCTTC
TRBJ1-2	NA	TRBD1	TRBV7-9	CASSRNQGAIGYTF	TGTGCCAGCAGCCGAAACCAGGGGGCGATTGGCTACACCTTC
TRBJ2-5	NA	TRBD1	TRBV28	CASRLHPDRQETQYF	TGTGCCAGCAGGTTACACCCGGACAGGCAAGAGACCCAGTACTTC
TRBJ2-7	NA	TRBD2	TRBV28	CASSSPTSGSFYEQYF	TGTGCCAGCAGTTCCCCGACTAGCGGGAGCTTCTACGAGCAGTACTTC
TRBJ2-5	NA	TRBD1	TRBV7-6	CASSLGAWDRVWRETQYF	TGTGCCAGCAGCTTAGGGGCATGGGACAGGGTGTGGCGAGAGACCCAGTACTTC
TRBJ2-5	few	NA	TRBV15	CATSRVGAFETQYF	TGTGCCACCAGCAGAGTCGGAGCCTTTGAGACCCAGTACTTC
TRBJ2-5	NA	NA	TRBV19	CANLPGGILQETQYF	TGTGCCAATCTACCCGGAGGGATACTCCAAGAGACCCAGTACTTC
TRBJ2-3	NA	NA	TRBV11-2	CASSPQMQPDTQYF	TGTGCCAGCAGCCCTCAGATGCAACCAGATACGCAGTATTTT
TRBJ1-2	once	TRBD1	TRBV4-3	CASSQDYFGSFRPGQGNGYTF	TGCGCCAGCAGCCAAGATTACTTCGGATCCTTTAGACCGGGACAGGGGAATGGCTACACCTTC
TRBJ1-4	few	TRBD1	TRBV7-9	CAEGQGNLANEKLFF	TGTGCTGAAGGACAGGGAAATCTGGCTAATGAAAAACTGTTTTTT
TRBJ2-5	NA	TRBD1	TRBV5-1	CASSLDHGTAQETQYF	TGCGCCAGCAGCTTGGACCATGGGACAGCACAAGAGACCCAGTACTTC
TRBJ2-1	NA	TRBD2	TRBV6-1	CASSVGGSSYNEQFF	TGTGCCAGCAGTGTAGGCGGGAGCTCCTACAATGAGCAGTTCTTC
TRBJ2-5	NA	NA	TRBV5-4	CASSYNRAQETQYF	TGTGCCAGCAGTTATAACAGGGCGCAAGAGACCCAGTACTTC
TRBJ1-5	few	TRBD1	TRBV27	CASSITGGLQPQHF	TGTGCCAGCAGCATTACAGGGGGCCTTCAGCCCCAGCATTTT
TRBJ2-3	NA	NA	TRBV11-3	CASSLEGSGLDTQYF	TGTGCCAGCAGCTTAGAAGGCAGCGGGTTAGATACGCAGTATTTT
TRBJ2-3	NA	NA	TRBV5-6	CASSLEGALGTDTQYF	TGTGCCAGCAGCTTGGAAGGGGCGTTGGGCACAGATACGCAGTATTTT